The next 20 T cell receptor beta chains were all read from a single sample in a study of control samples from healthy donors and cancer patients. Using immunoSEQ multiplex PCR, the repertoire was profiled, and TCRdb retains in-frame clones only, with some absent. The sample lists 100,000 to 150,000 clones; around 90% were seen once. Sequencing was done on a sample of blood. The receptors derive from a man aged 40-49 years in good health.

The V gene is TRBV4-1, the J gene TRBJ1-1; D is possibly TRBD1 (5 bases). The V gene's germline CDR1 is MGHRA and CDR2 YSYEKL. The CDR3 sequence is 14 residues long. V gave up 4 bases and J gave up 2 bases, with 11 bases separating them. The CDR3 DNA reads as TGCGCCAGCAGCCGGGGGACGGTTAACACTGAAGCTTTCTTT. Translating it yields CASSRGTVNTEAFF.

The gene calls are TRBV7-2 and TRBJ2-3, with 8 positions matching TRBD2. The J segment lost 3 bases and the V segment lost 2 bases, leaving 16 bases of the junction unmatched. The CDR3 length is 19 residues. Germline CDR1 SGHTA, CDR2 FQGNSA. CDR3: CASSLFPSGRGAGTDTQYF. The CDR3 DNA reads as TGTGCCAGCAGCTTATTTCCTAGCGGGCGGGGTGCGGGGACAGATACGCAGTATTTT.

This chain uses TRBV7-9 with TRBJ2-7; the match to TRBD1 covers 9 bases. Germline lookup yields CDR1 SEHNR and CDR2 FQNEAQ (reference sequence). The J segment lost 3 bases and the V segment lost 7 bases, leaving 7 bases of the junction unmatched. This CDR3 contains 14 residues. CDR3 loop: CASTSGTGYYEQYF. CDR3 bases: TGTGCCAGCACCTCCGGGACAGGGTACTACGAGCAGTACTTC.

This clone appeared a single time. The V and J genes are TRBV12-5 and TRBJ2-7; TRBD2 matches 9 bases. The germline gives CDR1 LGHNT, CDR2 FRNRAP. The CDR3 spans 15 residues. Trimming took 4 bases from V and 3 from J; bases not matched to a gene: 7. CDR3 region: CASGCGRGGNYEQYF. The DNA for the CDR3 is TGTGCTAGTGGTTGCGGGCGGGGGGGGAACTACGAGCAGTACTTC.

CDR3 region: CASLEETRFVNEQFF. CDR3 bases: TGTGCCAGCTTGGAGGAGACAAGGTTTGTCAATGAGCAGTTCTTC. The J gene is TRBJ2-1, the V gene TRBV2; a possible D gene is TRBD2 (5 bases). There are 15 residues in the CDR3. Looked up from germline, CDR1 is SNHLY and CDR2 is FYNNEI. V lost 8 bases and J 6 bases, leaving 20 bases between the germline ends.

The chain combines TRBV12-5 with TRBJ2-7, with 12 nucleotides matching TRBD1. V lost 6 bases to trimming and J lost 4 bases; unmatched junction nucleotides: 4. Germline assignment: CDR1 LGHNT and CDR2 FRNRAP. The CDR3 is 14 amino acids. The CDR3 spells CASGWGQGAYEQYF. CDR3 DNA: TGTGCTAGTGGGTGGGGACAGGGGGCTTACGAGCAGTACTTC.

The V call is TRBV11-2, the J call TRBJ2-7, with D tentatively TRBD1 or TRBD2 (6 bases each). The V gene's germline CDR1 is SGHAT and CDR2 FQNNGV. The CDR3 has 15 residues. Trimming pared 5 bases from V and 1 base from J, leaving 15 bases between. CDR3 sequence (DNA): TGTGCCAGCAGCAGCACTGGGGGGCTATCCTACGAGCAGTACTTC. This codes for CASSSTGGLSYEQYF.

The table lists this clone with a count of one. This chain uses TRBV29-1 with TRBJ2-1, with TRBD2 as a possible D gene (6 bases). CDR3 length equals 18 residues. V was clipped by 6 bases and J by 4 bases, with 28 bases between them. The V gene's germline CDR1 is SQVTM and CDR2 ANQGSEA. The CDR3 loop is CSVGARGRLGLRYNEQFF. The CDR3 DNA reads TGCAGCGTCGGGGCTCGGGGTAGACTGGGACTGAGGTACAATGAGCAGTTCTTC.

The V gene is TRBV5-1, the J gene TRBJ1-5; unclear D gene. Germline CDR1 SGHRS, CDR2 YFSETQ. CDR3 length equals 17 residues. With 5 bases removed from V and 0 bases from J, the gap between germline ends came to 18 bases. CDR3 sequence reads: CASRGFSADDSNQPQHF. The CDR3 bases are TGCGCCAGCAGAGGGTTCTCGGCAGACGATAGCAATCAGCCCCAGCATTTT.

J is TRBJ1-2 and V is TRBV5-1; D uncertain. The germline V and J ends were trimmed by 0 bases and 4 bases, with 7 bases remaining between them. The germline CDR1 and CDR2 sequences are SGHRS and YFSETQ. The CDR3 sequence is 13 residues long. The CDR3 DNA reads TGCGCCAGCAGCTTGGACGGCCTCTATGGCTACACCTTC. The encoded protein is CASSLDGLYGYTF.

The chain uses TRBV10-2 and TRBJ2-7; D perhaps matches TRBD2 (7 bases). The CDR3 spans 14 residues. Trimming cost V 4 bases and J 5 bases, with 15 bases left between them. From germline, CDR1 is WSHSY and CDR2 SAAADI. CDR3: CASSVGGPNDEQYF. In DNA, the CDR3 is TGCGCCAGCAGTGTCGGGGGGCCTAACGACGAGCAGTACTTC.

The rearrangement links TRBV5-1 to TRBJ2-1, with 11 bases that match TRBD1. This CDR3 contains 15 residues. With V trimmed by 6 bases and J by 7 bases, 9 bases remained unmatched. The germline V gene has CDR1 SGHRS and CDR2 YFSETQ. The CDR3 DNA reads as TGCGCCAGCACCCCCGGACAGGGGGCCGGAAATGAGCAGTTCTTC. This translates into CASTPGQGAGNEQFF.

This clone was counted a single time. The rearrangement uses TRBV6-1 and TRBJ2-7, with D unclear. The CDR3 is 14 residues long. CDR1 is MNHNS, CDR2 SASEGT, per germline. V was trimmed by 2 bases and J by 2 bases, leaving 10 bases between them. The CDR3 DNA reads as TGTGCCAGCAGTGAAAACTGGGTCGCCTACGAGCAGTACTTC. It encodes CASSENWVAYEQYF.

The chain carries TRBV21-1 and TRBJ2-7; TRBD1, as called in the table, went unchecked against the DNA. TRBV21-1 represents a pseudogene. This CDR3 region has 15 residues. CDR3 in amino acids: CASSKLRTGLDEQYF. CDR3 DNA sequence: TGTGCCAGCAGCAAACTCCGGACAGGGTTGGACGAGCAGTACTTC.

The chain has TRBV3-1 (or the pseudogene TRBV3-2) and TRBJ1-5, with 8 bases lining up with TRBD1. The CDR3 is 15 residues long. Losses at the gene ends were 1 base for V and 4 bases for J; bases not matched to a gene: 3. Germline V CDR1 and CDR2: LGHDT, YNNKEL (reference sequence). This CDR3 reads CASSQGRQGNQPQHF. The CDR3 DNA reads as TGTGCCAGCAGCCAAGGGAGACAGGGGAATCAGCCCCAGCATTTT.

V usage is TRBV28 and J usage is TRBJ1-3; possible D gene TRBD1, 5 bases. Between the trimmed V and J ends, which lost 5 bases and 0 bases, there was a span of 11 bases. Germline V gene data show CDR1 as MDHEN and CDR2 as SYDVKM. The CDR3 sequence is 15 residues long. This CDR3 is CASSPRDGSGNTIYF. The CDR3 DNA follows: TGTGCCAGCAGTCCGAGGGACGGCTCTGGAAACACCATATATTTT.

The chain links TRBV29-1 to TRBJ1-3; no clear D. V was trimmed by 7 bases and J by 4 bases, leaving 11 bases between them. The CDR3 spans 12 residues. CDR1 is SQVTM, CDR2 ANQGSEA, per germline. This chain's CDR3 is CSALSLGNTIYF. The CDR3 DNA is TGCAGCGCCCTATCGCTAGGAAACACCATATATTTT.

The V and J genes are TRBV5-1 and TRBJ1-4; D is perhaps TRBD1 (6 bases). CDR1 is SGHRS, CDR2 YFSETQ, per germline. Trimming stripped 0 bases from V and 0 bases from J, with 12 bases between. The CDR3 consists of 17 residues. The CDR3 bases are TGCGCCAGCAGCTTGGCCAGGGGCCCTACAACTAATGAAAAACTGTTTTTT. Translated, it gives CASSLARGPTTNEKLFF. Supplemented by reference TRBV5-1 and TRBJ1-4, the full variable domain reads KAGVTQTPRYLIKTRGQQVTLSCSPISGHRSVSWYQQTPGQGLQFLFEYFSETQRNKGNFPGRFSGRQFSNSRSEMNVSTLELGDSALYLCASSLARGPTTNEKLFFGSGTQLSVL.

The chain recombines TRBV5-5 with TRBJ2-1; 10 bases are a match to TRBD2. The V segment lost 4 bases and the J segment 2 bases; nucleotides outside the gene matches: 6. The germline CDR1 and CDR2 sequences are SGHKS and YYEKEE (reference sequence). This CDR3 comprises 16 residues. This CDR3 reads CASSPIAGGTYNEQFF. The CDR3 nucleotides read TGTGCCAGCAGCCCAATAGCGGGGGGCACCTACAATGAGCAGTTCTTC.

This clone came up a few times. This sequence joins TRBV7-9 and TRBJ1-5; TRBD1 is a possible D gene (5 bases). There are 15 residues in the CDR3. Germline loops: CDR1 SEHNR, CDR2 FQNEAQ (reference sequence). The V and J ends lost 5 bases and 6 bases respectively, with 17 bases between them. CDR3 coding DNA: TGTGCCAGCAGCCGAGGGGAGACGCCAGGTCAGCCCCAGCATTTT. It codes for CASSRGETPGQPQHF.